A single sample is the source of the 5 T cell receptor beta chains below, sequenced in a study of spatial heterogeneity in lung cancer. TCRdb redid the calling of the 5' RACE reads with MiXCR, one entry per CDR3 protein. The repertoire includes some 800 distinct CDR3 sequences, approximately 17% of them detected once, and about a quarter sits in the top ten. Documented time point: sample taken at primary tumor resection. Antigens of these TCRs are unknown. Study-level findings and limits: The number of expanded tumor alpha and beta chains correlated with mutation number.

Sequencing was performed on lung tumor tissue, taken at surgery. The receptors originated from a female donor with early-stage non-small cell lung cancer.

This clonotype was counted a few times. CDR3 bases: TGTGCCAGCAGTTTCTCCCTGGGGTGGACAGGGGGCTCGGTTGAGCAGTTCTTC. It is translated as CASSFSLGWTGGSVEQFF. J is TRBJ2-1 and V is TRBV28; TRBD1 agrees at 11 bases. The ends lost 3 bases at V and 9 bases at J; junction bases unmatched: 16. Per germline, CDR1 MDHEN and CDR2 SYDVKM. The CDR3 length is 18 residues.

This clonotype was seen more than once but under ten times. J is TRBJ1-2 and V is TRBV12-3 or TRBV12-4, with a possible D match to TRBD1 (5 bases). CDR3 size: 15 residues. V was cut by 5 bases and J by 4 bases, with 17 bases left in between. CDR3 nucleotides: TGTGCCAGCAGTCCCTACCTCAGGGTCCCCTATGGCTACACCTTC. Its protein is CASSPYLRVPYGYTF.

This clonotype came up a few times. The chain carries TRBV24-1 and TRBJ2-2, with 11 bases that match TRBD1. CDR3 length equals 15 residues. V lost 5 bases and J lost 6; bases outside the gene matches: 4. The germline V gene encodes CDR1 KGHDR and CDR2 SFDVKD. The CDR3 sequence is CATSGTGGKAGELFF. Here the CDR3 DNA reads TGTGCCACCAGTGGGACAGGGGGCAAAGCCGGGGAGCTGTTTTTT.

This clonotype rates as medium-sized. This chain links TRBV9 with TRBJ2-7; 15 bases line up with TRBD2. CDR1 and CDR2 from the germline V gene are SGDLS and YYNGEE. The junction had 6 bases not matched to a gene; V was cut back by 1 base and J by 7 bases. This CDR3 is built from 16 residues. CDR3 amino acids: CASSVLGLAGGREQYF. In nucleotides, the CDR3 is TGTGCCAGCAGCGTACTCGGACTAGCGGGAGGGCGGGAGCAGTACTTC.

This clonotype is large. The CDR3: CASSSKPGGGTGELFF. DNA for the CDR3: TGCGCCAGCAGCTCAAAACCAGGGGGCGGGACCGGGGAGCTGTTTTTT. The V gene is TRBV4-1, the J gene TRBJ2-2; TRBD1 agrees at 8 bases. The CDR3 is made up of 16 amino acids. The germline V gene has CDR1 MGHRA and CDR2 YSYEKL. Unmatched junction bases numbered 10, after V lost 5 bases and J lost 5 bases.